Listed below are T cell receptor beta chains from one sample, sequenced in a study of T cell changes during pregnancy in multiple sclerosis. Repertoires were generated with immunoSEQ multiplex PCR, while TCRdb's copy carries only in-frame clones and drops some. The sample includes more than 30,000 clones, about 87% seen only once; the top ten take under 0.7%. The sequencing here drew on CD4+ T cells from peripheral blood mononuclear cells, taken before pregnancy. The receptors were gathered from a female donor with multiple sclerosis, enrolled in a pregnancy study. Each CDR3 is given without its conserved first and last residue.

cdr3_aa v_call
ASSPPSGGVNEQF TRBV7-6
ASAGQGQTPF TRBV27
ASTLRGAGDTQY TRBV6-1
ASKPGAASSYEQY TRBV6-1
ASSETGAHGDEKLF TRBV28
ASSPWDRGKREQY TRBV18
SVEWGRHEQF TRBV29-1
ASSLDSFSYNEQF TRBV11-1
ASSPAGGYSYEQY TRBV5-1
ASSLVEGMRAEAF TRBV7-2
AIRGEGQPQH TRBV10-3
ASSYLTGYNGYT TRBV6-5
ASSFLQTGINNQPQH TRBV5-6
ASSLPQGASTGELF TRBV19
ASSQAATGTSYEQY TRBV4-1
ASSPDRPHTGELF TRBV6-5
SLGGGNTEAF TRBV29-1
ASSADHRDWSSYNSPLH TRBV2
ASSLDRRGYT TRBV7-2
ASSPPRPRNIQY TRBV19
ASSVAWGGAGNTIY TRBV9
ASSQQGLGSYGYT TRBV7-2
ASSLVVPGQGEGGNTIY TRBV5-1
ASSEALGAPQH TRBV2
ASSVMLWDTLH TRBV6-1
ASSVGVLQPQH TRBV6-6
ASSPSTGTLSNEQF TRBV5-1
ASSQVPGRPGTLSYEQY TRBV14
ASSQGRDRVGGYT TRBV7-2
ASSPQTHTTGNTGELF TRBV5-1
ASSFSSQSSGNTIY TRBV5-1
ASSYTRYGELF TRBV7-9
ASSQPRQGVNTEAF TRBV4-1
ASRDDSLVNVSPLH TRBV2
ASSPRGTGEDTQY TRBV5-1
AISGSGGVRTEAF TRBV10-3
ASRPDTGTRSTDTQY TRBV5-1
ASSLLASGNTIY TRBV5-4
ASSLDYKTGELF TRBV5-1
ASSLQTGEEQY TRBV5-1
ASRLSQGGVVTEAF TRBV6-6
ASSRDSSGNTIY TRBV2
SVEGQGLYNEQF TRBV29-1
ASSRQGPYYEQY TRBV28
ASSLDWVGETQY TRBV5-8
ASRAFGTGVRGGGYT TRBV2
ASSPWRGGSEAF TRBV14
ASSSLMAAVRGYEQY TRBV7-9
ASSDGTGVSPLH TRBV6-4
ASSQGSGLPGGNTIY TRBV23-1
ASRRQGDYGYT TRBV19
SVENSRQNYGYT TRBV29-1
ASSKQGAGDTQY TRBV7-9
ASSLITNTEAF TRBV7-2
ASRLPDSPSQPQH TRBV19